The entry below gives a single T cell receptor (beta chain) sequence along with its context. Its antigen is undetermined. These data are taken from a study of monozygotic twins with inflammatory bowel disease. Study-wide findings and caveats: The co-twins with IBD showed lower TCRbeta diversity (inverse Simpson) than their healthy siblings.

Germline V gene sequence: CDR1 SEHNR, CDR2 FQNEAQ (reference sequence). The CDR3 spans 15 residues. Eight cDNA synthesis reactions were run for every sample. TCRdb re-called the 5' RACE reads, yielding one record per CDR3 amino acid sequence without DNA. The record lists fewer than 400,000 distinct CDR3 sequences, of which the ten most abundant hold over 5.5%. This receptor was taken from a human donor with ulcerative colitis or Crohn's disease, or a healthy co-twin of an affected twin (not recorded which). This chain joins TRBV7-9 and TRBJ2-7; TCRdb's assignment of TRBD1 cannot be checked, as there is no DNA. Sequencing was done on a sample of blood. The CDR3 spells CASSLEGQGPYEQYF.